Presented here are 28 T cell receptor beta chains from one specimen sequenced in a study of blood T cell repertoires in COVID-19. Data came from immunoSEQ multiplex PCR; TCRdb stores just in-frame clones and leaves some out. This sample has a few hundred thousand clones; nearly 90% occur once, and the top ten carry approximately 5%. Sequenced sample: peripheral blood. These receptors were collected from a woman in her thirties or forties who had recovered from COVID-19.

This chain links TRBV5-6 with TRBJ2-7; possibly TRBD2 for D (5 bases). Germline loops: CDR1 SGHDT, CDR2 YYEEEE. The length of the CDR3 is 16 residues. With 1 base removed from V and 0 bases from J, the gap between germline ends came to 14 bases. CDR3 coding DNA: TGTGCCAGCAGCTTGTGGACCGCGGGTCGCTCCTACGAGCAGTACTTC. Translation: CASSLWTAGRSYEQYF.

The chain has TRBV5-4 and TRBJ2-3; 7 nucleotides agree with TRBD1. The CDR3 length is 16 residues. Germline V gene sequence: CDR1 SGHNT, CDR2 YYREEE (reference sequence). With V trimmed by 1 base and J by 1 base, 6 bases remained unmatched. CDR3 sequence (DNA): TGTGCCAGCAGCTTGTTGACTGGGACAGGCACAGATACGCAGTATTTT. Translated, it gives CASSLLTGTGTDTQYF. Full variable domain (rest looked up from reference TRBV5-4 and TRBJ2-3): ETGVTQSPTHLIKTRGQQVTLRCSSQSGHNTVSWYQQALGQGPQFIFQYYREEENGRGNFPPRFSGLQFPNYSSELNVNALELDDSALYLCASSLLTGTGTDTQYFGPGTRLTVL.

In DNA form, the CDR3 reads TGTGCCAGCAGTTTCTCGGATACGCAGTATTTT. Amino acids: CASSFSDTQYF. V is TRBV28 and J is TRBJ2-3; no reliable D call. Germline loops: CDR1 MDHEN, CDR2 SYDVKM. This CDR3 is built from 11 residues. Trimming took 3 bases from V and 6 from J, leaving 4 bases between them.

The chain uses TRBV27 and TRBJ1-6; TRBD1 is a possible D gene (6 bases). The CDR3 length is 14 residues. V lost 3 bases, J lost 8 bases, and 11 bases lay in between. Germline loops: CDR1 MNHEY, CDR2 SMNVEV (reference sequence). The CDR3: CASSLEAGDSPLHF. CDR3 sequence (DNA): TGTGCCAGCAGTTTGGAGGCAGGGGATTCACCCCTCCACTTT.

This chain joins TRBV27 and TRBJ1-1, with D unclear. This CDR3 has 12 amino acids. Germline V gene sequence: CDR1 MNHEY, CDR2 SMNVEV (reference sequence). V was clipped by 2 bases and J by 12 bases, with 13 bases between them. For the CDR3, the DNA is TGTGCCAGCAGTTTACCGGTTCTGTGCCCTTTCTTT. It codes for CASSLPVLCPFF.

V is TRBV21-1 and J is TRBJ2-3; the table's D call, TRBD2, has no DNA check behind it. TRBV21-1 is marked as a pseudogene. The CDR3 has 15 amino acids. As DNA, the CDR3 is TGTGCCTGCTACCGATACCGGGACTCCGTACCTACGCAGTATTTT. Translated: CACYRYRDSVPTQYF.

This chain uses TRBV12-3 or TRBV12-4 with TRBJ2-4, with 8 bases aligning to TRBD1. This CDR3 has 13 amino acids. Trimming at V came to 6 bases and at J to 8 bases, leaving 6 bases not matched to a gene. The CDR3 nucleotides are TGTGCCAGCAGACCGGACAGGGAGGACATTCAGTACTTC. It specifies CASRPDREDIQYF.

This clone was seen more than once but under ten times. The chain recombines TRBV11-3 with TRBJ1-2; TRBD1 might be the D (5 bases). This CDR3 has 13 residues. V was cut by 2 bases and J by 3 bases, with 7 bases left in between. CDR1 SGHNT and CDR2 YENEEA come from the germline V gene. CDR3 region: CASSLSGDYGYTF. Written as DNA, the CDR3 is TGTGCCAGCAGCTTATCGGGGGACTATGGCTACACCTTC.

The rearrangement joins TRBV6-1 to TRBJ2-5; weak D call: TRBD1 (5 bases). Trimming stripped 2 bases from V and 6 bases from J, with 13 bases between. Per the germline V gene, CDR1 is MNHNS and CDR2 is SASEGT. CDR3 length: 14 amino acids. The CDR3: CASSERQGRKTQYF. The CDR3 DNA reads as TGTGCCAGCAGTGAACGCCAGGGTAGGAAGACCCAGTACTTC.

This clone showed up just once. The chain joins TRBV28 to TRBJ2-7, with a weak D call TRBD1 (5 bases). This CDR3 has 12 residues. Trimming shortened V by 11 bases and J by 5 bases, and 16 bases separated the two germline ends. Germline V gene data show CDR1 as MDHEN and CDR2 as SYDVKM. The CDR3 loop reads CALQGGDNEQYF. The CDR3 DNA follows: TGTGCCCTCCAGGGCGGTGACAACGAGCAGTACTTC. Supplemented by reference TRBV28 and TRBJ2-7, the full variable domain reads DVKVTQSSRYLVKRTGEKVFLECVQDMDHENMFWYRQDPGLGLRLIYFSYDVKMKEKGDIPEGYSVSREKKERFSLILESASTNQTSMYLCALQGGDNEQYFGPGTRLTVT.

The CDR3 bases are TGTGCCAGCAGCACCGGTCTGGTTCGCTACGAGCAGTACGTC. Translating gives CASSTGLVRYEQYV. The chain uses TRBV11-2 and TRBJ2-7; no definite D call. The CDR3 is made up of 14 amino acids. The ends were cut back, 5 bases at V and 3 bases at J, with 14 bases in the middle. Germline values: CDR1 SGHAT, CDR2 FQNNGV.

This chain joins TRBV12-3 or TRBV12-4 and TRBJ1-1, with D possibly matching TRBD1 (5 bases). V lost 4 bases and J 4 bases, leaving 10 bases between the germline ends. The CDR3 is 13 residues long. The CDR3 DNA is TGTGCCAGCAGTTCCTCTGGGGCCACTGAAGCTTTCTTT. Amino acid sequence: CASSSSGATEAFF.

The chain carries TRBV11-2 and TRBJ1-4, with no clear D. This CDR3 has 14 residues. Per the germline V gene, CDR1 is SGHAT and CDR2 is FQNNGV. Trimming took off 4 bases at V and 8 bases at J, with 14 bases between the two ends. CDR3 bases: TGTGCCAGCAGCTGGGCACGAGGAGGCGAAAAACTGTTTTTT. The encoded protein is CASSWARGGEKLFF.

The chain uses TRBV19 and TRBJ2-7; unclear D gene. The V gene's germline CDR1 is LNHDA and CDR2 SQIVND (reference sequence). The V and J ends lost 5 bases and 3 bases respectively, with 5 bases between them. The CDR3 spans 11 residues. The CDR3 loop is CASSPGYEQYF. CDR3 sequence (DNA): TGTGCCAGTAGTCCCGGCTACGAGCAGTACTTC. Filled out from reference TRBV19 and TRBJ2-7, the complete variable domain reads DGGITQSPKYLFRKEGQNVTLSCEQNLNHDAMYWYRQDPGQGLRLIYYSQIVNDFQKGDIAEGYSVSREKKESFPLTVTSAQKNPTAFYLCASSPGYEQYFGPGTRLTVT.

The chain is built from TRBV12-3 or TRBV12-4 and TRBJ1-2; tentatively, D is TRBD1 (5 bases). This CDR3 comprises 13 residues. V gave up 2 bases and J gave up 5 bases, with 9 bases separating them. The CDR3 nucleotides are TGTGCCAGCAGTTTACTCCAGGGATATGGCTACACCTTC. Its protein product is CASSLLQGYGYTF.

The chain employs TRBV12-1 and TRBJ2-3; TRBD2, as called in the table, went unchecked against the DNA. TRBV12-1 is a documented pseudogene. The CDR3 covers 17 residues. The CDR3 DNA sequence: TGTGCCAGCAGTACGGGACTAGCGGGAGCTGGCACAGATACGCAGTATTTT. It codes for CASSTGLAGAGTDTQYF.

About this clone itself: Other DNA sequences in this sample translate to the same CDR3. V and J are TRBV28 and TRBJ1-4; D is perhaps TRBD1 (6 bases). V was cut by 4 bases and J by 0 bases, with 6 bases left in between. From germline, CDR1 is MDHEN and CDR2 SYDVKM. CDR3 length: 14 amino acids. For the CDR3, the DNA is TGTGCCAGCAGTTCAGGGGCAACTAATGAAAAACTGTTTTTT. Translating gives CASSSGATNEKLFF.

The chain recombines TRBV30 with TRBJ1-1, with D uncertain. Looked up from germline, CDR1 is GTSNPN and CDR2 is SVGIG (reference sequence). V dropped 6 bases and J dropped 4 bases, with 15 bases sitting between them. The CDR3 length is 13 residues. The CDR3 here is CACLAQERTEAFF. Here the CDR3 DNA reads TGTGCCTGTTTGGCCCAAGAGCGCACTGAAGCTTTCTTT.

This clone has only a few counts. V gene TRBV12-3 or TRBV12-4 combines with J gene TRBJ1-1, with D possibly being TRBD1 (5 bases). Trimming took 0 bases from V and 6 from J, leaving 5 bases between them. CDR3 size: 12 residues. The CDR3 DNA reads as TGTGCCAGCAGTTTAGCCAGGGCTGAAGCTTTCTTT. The encoded protein is CASSLARAEAFF.

This clone was seen once. The genes are TRBV4-3 and TRBJ2-3; TRBD2 aligns across 9 bases. This CDR3 spans 19 amino acids. Germline trimming cut 2 bases from V and 0 bases from J; bases unmatched to any gene: 12. CDR1 is LGHNA, CDR2 YSLEER, per germline. This CDR3 is CASSQLGSGSKASTDTQYF. As DNA, the CDR3 is TGCGCCAGCAGCCAACTGGGTAGCGGGAGCAAAGCTAGCACAGATACGCAGTATTTT.

This clone occurred a few times. CDR3 DNA: TGTGCAAGTCGCTTATCTTGGCTCACCGGGGAGCTGTTTTTT. This translates into CASRLSWLTGELFF. This chain uses TRBV12-2 with TRBJ2-2; TRBD1 was called by the table and not checked on the DNA. TRBV12-2 is classified as a pseudogene. CDR3 length equals 14 residues.

The chain recombines TRBV12-3 or TRBV12-4 with TRBJ2-4; D may be TRBD1 (6 bases). V gave up 2 bases and J gave up 8 bases, with 7 bases separating them. CDR3 length: 12 amino acids. Here the CDR3 reads CASSLNRDIQYF. CDR3 nucleotide sequence: TGTGCCAGCAGTTTAAACAGGGACATTCAGTACTTC.

This chain joins TRBV27 and TRBJ2-7, with 8 bases matching TRBD1. The germline V gene has CDR1 MNHEY and CDR2 SMNVEV (reference sequence). This CDR3 comprises 14 residues. Unmatched junction bases numbered 7, after V lost 7 bases and J lost 2 bases. The CDR3 reads CASKGQGRTYEQYF. CDR3 nucleotides: TGTGCCAGCAAAGGACAGGGACGCACCTACGAGCAGTACTTC.

This chain connects TRBV9 to TRBJ2-3; D gene unclear. CDR3 length equals 13 residues. Germline V lookup: CDR1 SGDLS, CDR2 YYNGEE. Between the trimmed V and J ends, which lost 3 bases and 4 bases, there was a span of 9 bases. The CDR3 spells CASSAYTADTQYF. CDR3 coding DNA: TGTGCCAGCAGCGCCTATACGGCAGATACGCAGTATTTT.

The CDR3 spells CASSIPAQGTGELFF. The CDR3 coding sequence is TGTGCCAGTAGTATCCCCGCCCAGGGCACCGGGGAGCTGTTTTTT. This rearrangement joins TRBV19 to TRBJ2-2, with D perhaps matching TRBD1 (5 bases). Germline V CDR1 and CDR2: LNHDA, SQIVND (reference sequence). V was trimmed by 3 bases and J by 4 bases, leaving 12 bases between them. This CDR3 region has 15 residues.

The chain uses TRBV6-5 and TRBJ2-5, with no clear D. CDR1 MNHEY and CDR2 SVGAGI come from the germline V gene. This CDR3 region has 13 residues. The germline V and J ends were trimmed by 5 bases and 2 bases, with 9 bases remaining between them. CDR3 loop: CASSQNLQETQYF. The CDR3 DNA is TGTGCCAGCAGTCAAAATCTACAAGAGACCCAGTACTTC.

V usage is TRBV5-1 and J usage is TRBJ1-3, with TRBD1 as a possible D gene (5 bases). Between the trimmed V and J ends, which lost 1 base and 8 bases, there was a span of 19 bases. Germline V gene data show CDR1 as SGHRS and CDR2 as YFSETQ. CDR3 length: 16 residues. The CDR3 DNA follows: TGCGCCAGCAGCTTGTCAGGGTCCATTACTGGGGACACCATATATTTT. It is translated as CASSLSGSITGDTIYF.

The chain employs TRBV10-3 and TRBJ1-4; 7 bases are a match to TRBD1. Trimming cost V 0 bases and J 8 bases; bases outside gene matches: 3. Per the germline V gene, CDR1 is ENHRY and CDR2 is SYGVKD. The CDR3 extends over 14 amino acids. CDR3 DNA sequence: TGTGCCATCAGTGAGTCGACAGGGAGGGAAAAACTGTTTTTT. Residues: CAISESTGREKLFF.